This T cell receptor (beta chain) derives from a study of cytomegalovirus exposure and HLA in healthy donors. Some clones are missing from TCRdb's copy, which holds only in-frame ones; the method was immunoSEQ multiplex PCR. The profile shows some 330,000 clones, about nine tenths of them singletons. Points on this clone: Distinct nucleotide sequences in the sample also encode this CDR3.

V lost 5 bases and J lost 4; bases outside the gene matches: 5. CDR1 is LNHDA and CDR2 is SQIVND in the germline V gene (reference sequence). The CDR3 has 15 residues. Sequenced input: PBMCs. The chain uses TRBV19 and TRBJ2-6, with 7 bases aligning to TRBD1. This TCR was recovered from a woman between 18 and 29 years old in good health and CMV-seronegative. This CDR3 reads CASSGDRAGANVLTF. CDR3 sequence (DNA): TGTGCCAGTAGTGGAGACAGGGCCGGGGCCAACGTCCTGACTTTC.